These T cell receptor beta chains were read from a single sample in a study of blood T cell repertoires in COVID-19. Produced via immunoSEQ multiplex PCR; TCRdb's table is partial and in-frame only. The repertoire consists of 100,000 or so clones, with 60% to 80% occurring once and the leading ten covering 9.8%. The sequenced sample consisted of peripheral blood. The receptors come from a man in his sixties with active or convalescent COVID-19. The CDR3 runs from the conserved cysteine through the conserved F or W. D genes are given only for firm matches. Size tells how often a clone was seen (once, few, many) or the class of an expanded clone, and some rows leave it out.

D	V	J	size	DNA	CDR3
TRBD1	TRBV10-3	TRBJ1-1	NA	TGTGCCATCAGTGGTCCCGGGACAGGGGCTGAAGCTTTCTTT	CAISGPGTGAEAFF
TRBD2	TRBV2	TRBJ2-7	NA	TGTGCCAGCAGTGTGATGGCTAGCGGGATAAACGAGCAGTACTTC	CASSVMASGINEQYF
TRBD2	TRBV3-1/TRBV3-2	TRBJ2-1	NA	TGTGCCAGCAGCCTCTCTAGCGGGGGCTCCTACAATGAGCAGTTCTTC	CASSLSSGGSYNEQFF
TRBD2	TRBV7-6	TRBJ2-1	NA	TGTGCCAGCAGCGCCTTTCCGGGACTAGCGGGAGGGCTCCACAATGAGCAGTTCTTC	CASSAFPGLAGGLHNEQFF
TRBD1	TRBV5-1	TRBJ2-5	NA	TGCGCCAGCAGCCCCCCCGGGACAGGGTACCAAGAGACCCAGTACTTC	CASSPPGTGYQETQYF
NA	TRBV29-1	TRBJ1-1	NA	TGCAGCGTTGAACGGCAGGGGTTCACTGAAGCTTTCTTT	CSVERQGFTEAFF
TRBD1	TRBV6-6	TRBJ1-2	many	TGTGCCAGCCAGACAGGGGATAATTATGGCTACACCTTC	CASQTGDNYGYTF
NA	TRBV29-1	TRBJ2-3	NA	TGCAGCGTTGGAGGCTGGGCAGATACGCAGTATTTT	CSVGGWADTQYF
TRBD1	TRBV19	TRBJ2-3	NA	TGTGCCAGTAGTTGGGGACAGGAGGCAGATACGCAGTATTTT	CASSWGQEADTQYF
TRBD2	TRBV5-1	TRBJ2-1	NA	TGCGCCAGCAACCCGACGGCTAGCGGGAGGATCGGTGAGCAGTTCTTC	CASNPTASGRIGEQFF
NA	TRBV24-1	TRBJ1-2	few	TGTGCCACCAGTGACATATCGGGGGTTTATGGCTACACCTTC	CATSDISGVYGYTF
NA	TRBV9	TRBJ2-2	NA	TGTGCCAGCAGCGCCGGACCAGGGAATACCGGGGAGCTGTTTTTT	CASSAGPGNTGELFF
TRBD1	TRBV7-2	TRBJ1-1	NA	TGTGCCAGCAGGACAGGGGTCATTGAAGCTTTCTTT	CASRTGVIEAFF
TRBD1	TRBV5-6	TRBJ1-3	few	TGTGCCAGCAGCTTCCGGGACAGGGGAAGAGGAAACACCATATATTTT	CASSFRDRGRGNTIYF
TRBD2	TRBV9	TRBJ2-2	few	TGTGCCAGCAGCCCACTACCTCTAGCGGGAGGGAGGAACGGGGAGCTGTTTTTT	CASSPLPLAGGRNGELFF
TRBD2	TRBV19	TRBJ2-5	NA	TGTGCCAGTAGCCACCCGGGACTAGCGCGACAAGAGACCCAGTACTTC	CASSHPGLARQETQYF
TRBD1	TRBV28	TRBJ1-6	NA	TGTGCCAGCAGCCCCCTAGGGGGCGCCTTTAATTCACCCCTCCACTTT	CASSPLGGAFNSPLHF
NA	TRBV29-1	TRBJ2-3	NA	TGCAGCGCCTTAGGGAGTAGTCCAGATACGCAGTATTTT	CSALGSSPDTQYF
TRBD1	TRBV28	TRBJ1-2	NA	TGTGCCAGCAGTTTCCCTGGACAGGGGCTCACCTTC	CASSFPGQGLTF
NA	TRBV5-6	TRBJ1-4	NA	TGTGCCAGCAGCCCATTCTCAGGGGAAAAACTGTTTTTT	CASSPFSGEKLFF
NA	TRBV10-1	TRBJ1-5	few	TGCGCCAGCAGTGAGTCCAGGGAAGGGCCCCAGCATTTT	CASSESREGPQHF
NA	TRBV5-6	TRBJ1-1	NA	TGTGCCAGCAGCTCAGGACATAACACTGAAGCTTTCTTT	CASSSGHNTEAFF
NA	TRBV5-1	TRBJ2-1	NA	TGCGCCAGCAGCTTGGATTCTCCTGACAGGAGCGAGCAGTTCTTC	CASSLDSPDRSEQFF
TRBD1	TRBV24-1	TRBJ1-1	NA	TGTGCCACCAGTGATTCCGGACAGGAGAACACTGAAGCTTTCTTT	CATSDSGQENTEAFF
NA	TRBV4-1	TRBJ1-2	NA	TGCGCCAGCAGCCAAGATGACACAAACTATGGCTACACCTTC	CASSQDDTNYGYTF
TRBD1	TRBV25-1	TRBJ1-4	NA	TGTGCCAGCAGTCAAGACAGGGGGCGCTTTGAAAAACTGTTTTTT	CASSQDRGRFEKLFF
NA	TRBV9	TRBJ2-5	once	TGTGCCAGCAGCGTACTAGGCGGCAAACAAGAGACCCAGTACTTC	CASSVLGGKQETQYF
TRBD1	TRBV27	TRBJ2-1	NA	TGTGCCAGCAGGACCTCCGGGACAGGGCGTAAGAATGAGCAGTTCTTC	CASRTSGTGRKNEQFF
NA	TRBV12-3/TRBV12-4	TRBJ1-1	NA	TGTGCCAGCAGGCCTGACAGTGAAGCTTTCTTT	CASRPDSEAFF
NA	TRBV6-2/TRBV6-3	TRBJ2-4	NA	TGTGCCAGCAGTTACCCGGCTCTTAGCGAGACCAAAAACATTCAGTACTTC	CASSYPALSETKNIQYF
TRBD1	TRBV5-6	TRBJ2-1	NA	TGTGCCAGCAGCCGACCCACAGGGGGTCAGAGCAATGAGCAGTTCTTC	CASSRPTGGQSNEQFF